One T cell receptor (beta chain) is described in this entry. As yet, its antigen is unknown. This sample was taken from a study of OX40 agonist ivuxolimab in advanced cancers. Study context: A mean age of around 60 years, range roughly 20 to 85, was recorded, and 70% to 85% were male. Study conclusions and caveats: Antigen specificity of clonally expanded peripheral T cells was not established. Clones of CD4+ and CD8+ blood T cells grew by week 6 at doses of 0.1 to 3.0 mg/kg. CD8+ T cells were the subset that, on average, had more expanded clones than CD4+.

This CDR3 comprises 15 residues. Per the germline V gene, CDR1 is MDHEN and CDR2 is SYDVKM. V lost 6 bases to trimming and J lost 2 bases; unmatched junction nucleotides: 9. The method was immunoSEQ multiplex PCR; TCRdb's version includes in-frame clones alone and lacks a portion of them. The sample lists 65,000 to 75,000 clones; approximately 87% were seen once. The specimen was CD4+ or CD8+ T cells sorted from blood, collected in a trial of the OX40 agonist ivuxolimab. The chain employs TRBV28 and TRBJ2-7; TRBD1 aligns across 8 bases. The TCR sequence derives from an adult with an advanced solid tumor such as melanoma, head and neck, liver or kidney cancer. CDR3 in amino acids: CASSYSGTGTYEQYF. CDR3 DNA: TGTGCCAGCAGCTACTCCGGGACAGGAACCTACGAGCAGTACTTC.